The 14 T cell receptor beta chains given below trace back to one sample, sequenced in a study of beta chain features in type 1 diabetes (dated by TCRdb to the late 2010s). Receptor libraries were prepared by the immunoSEQ multiplex PCR assay. All of the isolated RNA was reverse transcribed with the High Capacity cDNA Reverse Transcription Kit, so expressed TCRB transcripts were sequenced. TCRdb provides this immuneACCESS table in a form limited to in-frame rearrangements. Some clones are lacking; in checked studies, under half of them reflect an unresolved V gene, and why the rest are absent is not known. Recorded for this sample are 400,000 to 450,000 clones; approximately 13% of them occurred a single time. The ten largest account for roughly 0.04% of the sample. Sequenced sample: naive CD4+ T cells from blood. The meaning of the sample's cell subset or site label: true naive CD4+ T cells. Receptor source: a man aged 25-45 years in good health.

The chain couples TRBV18 to TRBJ2-5; 7 positions agree with TRBD1. Germline V gene data show CDR1 as KGHSH and CDR2 as LQKENI. V shed 6 bases, J shed 5 bases, and the junction held 18 bases outside the gene matches. This CDR3 spans 17 amino acids. This CDR3 is CASSNLPGTAKGETQYF. The CDR3 region has the DNA TGTGCCAGCTCGAATTTACCCGGGACAGCAAAAGGGGAGACCCAGTACTTC.

This clone has a handful of counts. Relative to the germline gene, one junction end is altered; a read error may explain this. This rearrangement joins TRBV19 to TRBJ1-2; D not certain. The CDR3 is 12 amino acids. Germline loops: CDR1 LNHDA, CDR2 SQIVND (reference sequence). The CDR3 here is CASSLGNYGYTF. The CDR3 DNA is TGTGCCAGTAGTTTAGGGAACTACGGCTACACCTTC.

The chain uses TRBV10-3 and TRBJ1-1; perhaps TRBD1 as D (5 bases). Germline values: CDR1 ENHRY, CDR2 SYGVKD. There are 14 residues in the CDR3. Trimming took 6 bases from V and 1 from J, leaving 12 bases between them. CDR3 sequence: CAISTDTTNTEAFF. DNA of the CDR3: TGTGCCATCAGCACGGACACGACGAACACTGAAGCTTTCTTT.

There are a few counts of this clone. CDR3 sequence: CASTGTGIHEQFF. CDR3 sequence (DNA): TGTGCCAGTACCGGGACAGGGATTCATGAGCAGTTCTTC. The V gene is TRBV19, the J gene TRBJ2-1; 9 positions agree with TRBD1. The J segment lost 8 bases and the V segment lost 7 bases, leaving 6 bases of the junction unmatched. The CDR3 runs 13 residues. CDR1 and CDR2 (germline): LNHDA, SQIVND (reference sequence).

The rearrangement joins TRBV6-6 to TRBJ2-5; 9 nucleotides match TRBD1. The CDR3 contains 16 residues. Per the germline V gene, CDR1 is MNHNY and CDR2 is SVGAGI (reference sequence). V was clipped by 2 bases and J by 4 bases; unmatched bases: 8. For the CDR3, the DNA is TGTGCCAGCAGTTACCCAAACAGGGGGCAAAGAGAGACCCAGTACTTC. It is translated as CASSYPNRGQRETQYF.

In its sample, this clone was seen a few times. The chain joins TRBV18 to TRBJ1-2; D unclear. The germline V gene encodes CDR1 KGHSH and CDR2 LQKENI. V lost 3 bases to trimming and J lost 1 base, with 9 bases between them. This CDR3 region has 14 residues. CDR3 region: CASSPREFNYGYTF. CDR3 in DNA: TGTGCCAGCTCACCCCGGGAATTTAACTATGGCTACACCTTC.

This clone has just a few counts. The CDR3 reads CAWTGLAFTNEQFF. Here the CDR3 DNA reads TGTGCCTGGACCGGACTAGCGTTTACCAATGAGCAGTTCTTC. The chain employs TRBV30 and TRBJ2-1, with 9 positions matching TRBD2. Germline V CDR1 and CDR2: GTSNPN, SVGIG (reference sequence). The CDR3 contains 14 residues. The V segment lost 4 bases and the J segment 6 bases; nucleotides outside the gene matches: 7. Together with reference TRBV30 and TRBJ2-1, the CDR3 gives the full variable domain: SQTIHQWPATLVQPVGSPLSLECTVEGTSNPNLYWYRQAAGRGLQLLFYSVGIGQISSEVPQNLSASRPQDRQFILSSKKLLLSDSGFYLCAWTGLAFTNEQFFGPGTRLTVL.

This chain joins TRBV11-2 and TRBJ2-3; tentative D call: TRBD2 (6 bases). The germline gives CDR1 SGHAT, CDR2 FQNNGV. Trimming took off 5 bases at V and 4 bases at J, with 16 bases between the two ends. CDR3 length: 15 residues. CDR3 loop: CASSPAIWEADTQYF. CDR3 in DNA: TGTGCCAGCAGCCCTGCAATCTGGGAGGCAGATACGCAGTATTTT.

This clone has a handful of counts. The genes are TRBV9 and TRBJ1-1; D might be TRBD1 (6 bases). Germline lookup yields CDR1 SGDLS and CDR2 YYNGEE. V shed 2 bases and J shed 4 bases, with 12 bases lying between them. This CDR3 is 14 amino acids long. The CDR3 DNA reads as TGTGCCAGCAGCGTGACAGGCTTGGGCACTGAAGCTTTCTTT. Its translation: CASSVTGLGTEAFF.

This clone was detected a few times. The chain employs TRBV5-4 and TRBJ2-3, with D possibly matching TRBD1 (5 bases). Trimming stripped 0 bases from V and 2 bases from J, with 10 bases between. Germline CDR1 SGHNT, CDR2 YYREEE (reference sequence). This CDR3 has 15 residues. CDR3 nucleotide sequence: TGTGCCAGCAGCTTGGAAGGGGTCTACACAGATACGCAGTATTTT. Its translation: CASSLEGVYTDTQYF. The variable domain in full, with the rest retrieved from reference TRBV5-4 and TRBJ2-3, is ETGVTQSPTHLIKTRGQQVTLRCSSQSGHNTVSWYQQALGQGPQFIFQYYREEENGRGNFPPRFSGLQFPNYSSELNVNALELDDSALYLCASSLEGVYTDTQYFGPGTRLTVL.

V and J are TRBV19 and TRBJ2-4, with D perhaps TRBD1 or TRBD2 (5 bases each). Germline CDR1 reads LNHDA; CDR2 reads SQIVND (reference sequence). Trimming cost V 7 bases and J 7 bases, with 17 bases left between them. This CDR3 contains 14 residues. The CDR3 DNA sequence: TGTGCCAGTACCGGGGCAGACAAGCTTAACATTCAGTACTTC. Protein: CASTGADKLNIQYF.

This clone was recorded a few times. The rearrangement uses TRBV7-2 and TRBJ2-1, with 8 bases lining up with TRBD2. Germline CDR1 and CDR2: SGHTA and FQGNSA. CDR3 length equals 14 residues. The trim removed 6 bases at V and 7 bases at J, leaving 8 bases unmatched. The CDR3 loop reads CASRSPGGGNEQFF. The CDR3 coding sequence is TGTGCCAGCAGATCCCCCGGGGGGGGGAATGAGCAGTTCTTC.

Here the CDR3 reads CASSWGVGGAFEQFF. The CDR3 DNA follows: TGTGCCAGCAGCTGGGGCGTCGGGGGGGCTTTTGAGCAGTTCTTC. The genes are TRBV7-2 and TRBJ2-1; 8 nucleotides match TRBD2. V was clipped by 4 bases and J by 9 bases; unmatched bases: 11. This CDR3 contains 15 residues. Germline values: CDR1 SGHTA, CDR2 FQGNSA.

The V call is TRBV7-4, the J call TRBJ2-7; 12 bases line up with TRBD2. V lost 4 bases, J lost 3 bases, and 10 bases stayed unmatched. CDR1 and CDR2 from the germline V gene are SGHVT and SQSDAQ. This CDR3 spans 17 amino acids. The CDR3 protein is CASSSRGGLAGYYEQYV. Written as DNA, the CDR3 is TGTGCCAGCAGCTCTAGAGGAGGACTAGCGGGATACTACGAGCAGTACGTC.